This T cell receptor (beta chain) was recorded in a study of cytomegalovirus exposure and HLA in healthy donors. Study context: It was reported in a later analysis that the same platform had been used for the 120 or so validation repertoires as for the 550 to 750 first-cohort repertoires.

There are 11 residues in the CDR3. The V end was cut by 7 bases, the J end by 0 bases, with 6 bases between. CDR1 is DFQATT and CDR2 is SNEGSKA in the germline V gene (reference sequence). While the first cohort had hundreds of subjects, the donors belonged to the separate validation cohort of more than 95 subjects. With respect to this clone: Its specificity is not known.

Study findings and constraints: Confirmation was obtained in vitro that a few CMV-associated chains are specific for CMV antigens. Whilst most TCR sequences proved rare, a subset of public TCRs occurred across many donors.

Profiled with immunoSEQ multiplex PCR; TCRdb holds only in-frame clones, not every one. This sample has approximately 90,000 clones; approximately 96% occur once, and the top ten carry about 0.8%. The clonotype was recovered from a man younger than 30 in good health and CMV-seronegative. The V call is TRBV20-1, the J call TRBJ2-5; D is uncertain. The sample consisted of PBMCs. The CDR3 reads CSGLYQETQYF. DNA of the CDR3: TGCAGTGGGCTCTACCAAGAGACCCAGTACTTC.